One and the same sample provided the 21 T cell receptor beta chains below, sequenced in a study of immune evolution from preneoplasia to lung adenocarcinoma. The method was immunoSEQ multiplex PCR; TCRdb's version includes in-frame clones alone and lacks a portion of them. The sample gives about 41,000 clones, over 75% of which show up once; about 4.7% is in the top ten. Source material: FFPE invasive lung adenocarcinoma tissue. Receptor source: a person aged 55 to 75 with lung adenocarcinoma.

The J gene is TRBJ2-7, the V gene TRBV6-6; D may be TRBD1 or TRBD2 (6 bases each). Trimming shortened V by 2 bases and J by 6 bases, and 14 bases separated the two germline ends. The CDR3 is made up of 14 amino acids. Germline V gene sequence: CDR1 MNHNY, CDR2 SVGAGI (reference sequence). CDR3 in DNA: TGTGCCAGCAGTTACGCCCCACAGGGAGGCGAGCAGTACTTC. It codes for CASSYAPQGGEQYF.

J is TRBJ1-2 and V is TRBV11-2; maybe TRBD1 (5 bases). Germline lookup yields CDR1 SGHAT and CDR2 FQNNGV. V was shortened by 5 bases and J by 8 bases, with 21 bases between the two germline ends. The CDR3 totals 15 residues. The CDR3 here is CASSAQLGPMGGYTF. CDR3 nucleotide sequence: TGTGCCAGCAGCGCCCAACTGGGGCCCATGGGGGGCTACACCTTC.

This chain joins TRBV27 and TRBJ2-7; 10 positions match TRBD2. After removal of 4 bases from V and 6 bases from J, the junction contained 12 bases not matched to a gene. CDR3 length: 16 residues. CDR1 is MNHEY, CDR2 SMNVEV, per germline (reference sequence). CDR3 residues: CASSWGRSGRASEQYF. The CDR3 DNA sequence: TGTGCCAGCAGTTGGGGGCGGAGCGGGAGGGCCTCCGAGCAGTACTTC.

This clone was seen more than once but under ten times. At one boundary the junction diverges from the germline segment, which might be a read error. V usage is TRBV15 and J usage is TRBJ2-5, with no clear D. This CDR3 region has 10 residues. Germline V CDR1 and CDR2: LNHNV, YYDKDF (reference sequence). Here the CDR3 reads CATSSPAQHF. The CDR3 DNA is TGTGCCACCAGCAGTCCTGCCCAGCACTTC.

V gene TRBV5-1 combines with J gene TRBJ2-1; 8 bases are a match to TRBD2. The CDR3 totals 14 residues. Germline assignment: CDR1 SGHRS and CDR2 YFSETQ. V shed 0 bases and J 9 bases; nucleotides not matched to a gene: 5. CDR3 in DNA: TGCGCCAGCAGCTTGGCTAGCGGGCTGGTTGAGCAGTTCTTC. This encodes CASSLASGLVEQFF.

This clone appeared a few times. V usage is TRBV19 and J usage is TRBJ2-7; 9 bases match TRBD1. Germline V gene sequence: CDR1 LNHDA, CDR2 SQIVND (reference sequence). CDR3 length: 14 residues. Trimming at V came to 3 bases and at J to 7 bases, leaving 7 bases not matched to a gene. The CDR3 sequence is CASSIRQGEGEQYF. The CDR3, as DNA: TGTGCCAGTAGTATCCGACAGGGGGAAGGGGAGCAGTACTTC.

This clone has just one count. The V gene is TRBV25-1, the J gene TRBJ2-1; tentatively, D is TRBD1 (6 bases). Germline V CDR1 and CDR2: MGHDK, SYGVNS. The CDR3 is made up of 16 amino acids. V gave up 2 bases and J gave up 4 bases, with 15 bases separating them. CDR3 bases: TGTGCCAGCAGTGAAGTTACAGGGATAAAGTACAATGAGCAGTTCTTC. Translating it yields CASSEVTGIKYNEQFF.

The chain carries TRBV5-1 and TRBJ2-1; 13 bases map to TRBD2. The CDR3 covers 15 residues. V trimming: 5 bases; J trimming: 6 bases; junction bases outside the gene matches: 5. In germline, CDR1 is SGHRS, CDR2 YFSETQ. This CDR3 is CASSSGLAGVNEQFF. The DNA for the CDR3 is TGCGCCAGCAGTTCCGGACTAGCGGGAGTCAATGAGCAGTTCTTC.

The chain is built from TRBV4-1 and TRBJ2-7, with no clear D. CDR1 and CDR2 (germline): MGHRA, YSYEKL. The CDR3 covers 13 residues. Trimming stripped 0 bases from V and 3 bases from J, with 6 bases between. CDR3 amino acids: CASSQDRNYEQYF. CDR3 DNA: TGCGCCAGCAGCCAAGATCGGAACTACGAGCAGTACTTC.

This clone has a handful of counts. In nucleotides, the CDR3 is TGTGCCAGCGGACTAGCCGGCACAGATACGCAGTATTTT. It codes for CASGLAGTDTQYF. The V and J genes are TRBV14 and TRBJ2-3, with TRBD2 matching over 8 bases. Germline V CDR1 and CDR2: SGHDN, FVKESK. The CDR3 has 13 amino acids. With V trimmed by 8 bases and J by 1 base, 2 bases remained unmatched.

The gene calls are TRBV5-1 and TRBJ2-3; a possible D gene is TRBD2 (5 bases). This CDR3 region has 13 residues. V shed 3 bases and J shed 6 bases, with 11 bases lying between them. CDR1 is SGHRS, CDR2 YFSETQ, per germline. CDR3 in amino acids: CASSWAGEDTQYF. CDR3 in DNA: TGCGCCAGCAGCTGGGCGGGCGAGGATACGCAGTATTTT. Supplemented by reference TRBV5-1 and TRBJ2-3, the full variable domain reads KAGVTQTPRYLIKTRGQQVTLSCSPISGHRSVSWYQQTPGQGLQFLFEYFSETQRNKGNFPGRFSGRQFSNSRSEMNVSTLELGDSALYLCASSWAGEDTQYFGPGTRLTVL.

The chain uses TRBV4-2 and TRBJ1-3, with 7 bases fitting TRBD1. This CDR3 is built from 15 residues. Trimming at V came to 3 bases and at J to 4 bases, leaving 6 bases not matched to a gene. Germline CDR1 and CDR2: LGHNA and YNFKEQ. This CDR3 is CASSQETGQGNTIYF. For the CDR3, the DNA is TGTGCCAGCAGCCAGGAGACAGGGCAGGGAAACACCATATATTTT.

The chain carries TRBV6-6 and TRBJ2-2, with 7 positions matching TRBD1. With 8 bases clipped from V and 5 bases from J, the junction kept 5 bases outside the gene matches. The CDR3 spans 13 residues. Germline V lookup: CDR1 MNHNY, CDR2 SVGAGI (reference sequence). As DNA, the CDR3 is TGTGCCAGCGAGACAGGGCGAACCGGGGAGCTGTTTTTT. Protein sequence: CASETGRTGELFF.

This chain uses TRBV10-3 with TRBJ2-1; a possible D gene is TRBD2 (6 bases). The germline V and J ends were trimmed by 10 bases and 9 bases, with 13 bases remaining between them. This CDR3 spans 11 amino acids. In germline, CDR1 is ENHRY, CDR2 SYGVKD. The CDR3 protein is CATGLPVEQFF. DNA for the CDR3: TGTGCCACGGGACTTCCGGTTGAGCAGTTCTTC.

In its sample, this clone was seen a few times. The rearrangement links TRBV4-2 to TRBJ2-3, with TRBD2 matching over 14 bases. V lost 0 bases to trimming and J lost 6 bases; unmatched junction nucleotides: 11. Germline assignment: CDR1 LGHNA and CDR2 YNFKEQ. The CDR3 loop spans 19 amino acids. This CDR3 reads CASSQDPLTSGRARDTQYF. The CDR3, as DNA: TGTGCCAGCAGCCAAGATCCCCTGACTAGCGGGAGGGCCCGGGATACGCAGTATTTT.

The V gene is TRBV28, the J gene TRBJ2-5; D is perhaps TRBD1 or TRBD2 (5 bases each). Germline V CDR1 and CDR2: MDHEN, SYDVKM. This CDR3 is built from 14 residues. The V end was cut by 7 bases, the J end by 0 bases, with 12 bases between. CDR3 sequence: CASTLGPYQETQYF. CDR3 bases: TGTGCCAGCACCTTGGGACCTTACCAAGAGACCCAGTACTTC. The entire variable domain, with the rest obtained from reference TRBV28 and TRBJ2-5, is as follows: DVKVTQSSRYLVKRTGEKVFLECVQDMDHENMFWYRQDPGLGLRLIYFSYDVKMKEKGDIPEGYSVSREKKERFSLILESASTNQTSMYLCASTLGPYQETQYFGPGTRLLVL.

The chain combines TRBV6-1 with TRBJ1-2; 11 bases are a match to TRBD1. The CDR3 has 16 amino acids. The germline V gene encodes CDR1 MNHNS and CDR2 SASEGT. The V gene end was trimmed by 1 base and the J gene end by 5 bases; junction bases not matched to a gene: 6. The CDR3 sequence: CASSEEPGTGGYGYTF. CDR3 nucleotide sequence: TGTGCCAGCAGTGAAGAACCCGGGACAGGGGGATATGGCTACACCTTC.

The rearrangement links TRBV28 to TRBJ2-3, with a weak D call TRBD2 (6 bases). Trimming stripped 5 bases from V and 4 bases from J, with 19 bases between. The CDR3 length is 16 residues. Germline CDR1 reads MDHEN; CDR2 reads SYDVKM. The CDR3 bases are TGTGCCAGCAGTCCCCAGATGGCGGGACTGTCAGATACGCAGTATTTT. Translation: CASSPQMAGLSDTQYF.

The V call is TRBV28, the J call TRBJ2-5; no firm D call. The CDR3 totals 11 residues. V was cut by 3 bases and J by 4 bases, with 3 bases left in between. Germline values: CDR1 MDHEN, CDR2 SYDVKM. CDR3 coding DNA: TGTGCCAGCAGTTTCCTAGAGACCCAGTACTTC. Residues: CASSFLETQYF.

The chain couples TRBV11-2 to TRBJ2-7; a weak D match, TRBD1 (5 bases). V was clipped by 8 bases and J by 4 bases, with 18 bases between them. CDR1 SGHAT and CDR2 FQNNGV come from the germline V gene. The CDR3 covers 14 residues. DNA for the CDR3: TGTGCCAGCCGGCAGGGCCATAGTAGTTACGAGCAGTACTTC. It is translated as CASRQGHSSYEQYF. Together with reference TRBV11-2 and TRBJ2-7, the CDR3 gives the full variable domain: EAGVAQSPRYKIIEKRQSVAFWCNPISGHATLYWYQQILGQGPKLLIQFQNNGVVDDSQLPKDRFSAERLKGVDSTLKIQPAKLEDSAVYLCASRQGHSSYEQYFGPGTRLTVT.

The chain has TRBV5-1 and TRBJ2-3, with 7 bases lining up with TRBD2. V was pared by 4 bases and J by 14 bases, with 10 bases of the junction left unmatched. Per germline, CDR1 SGHRS and CDR2 YFSETQ. This CDR3 contains 12 residues. The CDR3 loop is CASSPGRVSGYF. CDR3 bases: TGCGCCAGCAGCCCTGGGAGGGTTTCGGGGTATTTT.